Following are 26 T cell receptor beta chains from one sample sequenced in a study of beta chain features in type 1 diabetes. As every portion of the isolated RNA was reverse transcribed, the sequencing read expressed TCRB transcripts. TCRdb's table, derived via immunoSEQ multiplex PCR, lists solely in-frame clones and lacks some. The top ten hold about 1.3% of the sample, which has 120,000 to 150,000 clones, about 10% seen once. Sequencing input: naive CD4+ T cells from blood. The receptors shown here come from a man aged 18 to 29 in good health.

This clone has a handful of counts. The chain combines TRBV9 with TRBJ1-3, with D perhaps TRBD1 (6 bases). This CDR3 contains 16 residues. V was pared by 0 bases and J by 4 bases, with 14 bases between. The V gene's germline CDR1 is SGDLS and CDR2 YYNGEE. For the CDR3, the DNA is TGTGCCAGCAGCGTAGAACCGGGACACCTAGGAAACACCATATATTTT. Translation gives CASSVEPGHLGNTIYF.

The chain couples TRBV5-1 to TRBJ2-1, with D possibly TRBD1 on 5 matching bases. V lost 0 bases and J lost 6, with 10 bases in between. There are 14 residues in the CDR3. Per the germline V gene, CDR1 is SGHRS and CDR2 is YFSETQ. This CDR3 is CASSLAFDSNEQFF. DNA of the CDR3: TGCGCCAGCAGCTTGGCCTTCGACAGCAATGAGCAGTTCTTC. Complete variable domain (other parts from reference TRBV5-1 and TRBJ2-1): KAGVTQTPRYLIKTRGQQVTLSCSPISGHRSVSWYQQTPGQGLQFLFEYFSETQRNKGNFPGRFSGRQFSNSRSEMNVSTLELGDSALYLCASSLAFDSNEQFFGPGTRLTVL.

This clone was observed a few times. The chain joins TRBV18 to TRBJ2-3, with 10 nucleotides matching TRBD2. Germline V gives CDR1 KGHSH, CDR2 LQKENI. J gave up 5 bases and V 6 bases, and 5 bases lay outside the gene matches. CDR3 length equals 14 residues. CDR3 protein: CASSSSGGRDTQYF. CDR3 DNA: TGTGCCAGCTCGTCTAGCGGGGGTCGAGATACGCAGTATTTT.

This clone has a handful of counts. Here the CDR3 reads CASSLQGYEQYF. The CDR3 DNA follows: TGTGCCAGCAGCTTACAGGGCTACGAGCAGTACTTC. The chain couples TRBV11-2 to TRBJ2-5; the D gene is possibly TRBD1 (5 bases). The J call may be mistaken, given a closer DNA end match to TRBJ2-7. The germline V gene has CDR1 SGHAT and CDR2 FQNNGV. The CDR3 has 12 residues.

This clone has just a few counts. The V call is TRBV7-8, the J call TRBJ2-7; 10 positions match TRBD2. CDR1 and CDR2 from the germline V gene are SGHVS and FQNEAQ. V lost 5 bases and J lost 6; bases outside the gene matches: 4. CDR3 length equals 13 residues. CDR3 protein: CASSPSGGPEQYF. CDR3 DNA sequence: TGTGCCAGCAGCCCTAGCGGGGGCCCCGAGCAGTACTTC.

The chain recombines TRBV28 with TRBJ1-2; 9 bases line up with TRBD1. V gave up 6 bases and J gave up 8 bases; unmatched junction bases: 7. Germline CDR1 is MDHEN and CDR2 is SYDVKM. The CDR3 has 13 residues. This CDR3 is CASSPGQGGGYTF. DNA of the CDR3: TGTGCCAGCAGCCCGGGACAGGGAGGCGGCTACACCTTC.

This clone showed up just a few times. CDR3 in DNA: TGCGCCAGCAGCCAAGCCCTCCAAGAGACCCAGTACTTC. It is translated as CASSQALQETQYF. V and J are TRBV4-1 and TRBJ2-5, with D unresolved. The CDR3 has 13 amino acids. V dropped 1 base and J dropped 1 base, with 4 bases sitting between them. Germline V gene lookup returns CDR1 MGHRA and CDR2 YSYEKL.

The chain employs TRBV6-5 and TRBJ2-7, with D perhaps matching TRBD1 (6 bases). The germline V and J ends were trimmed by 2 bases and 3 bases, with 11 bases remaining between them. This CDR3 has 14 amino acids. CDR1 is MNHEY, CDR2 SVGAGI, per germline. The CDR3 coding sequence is TGTGCCAGCAGTTACCGGGACACGAACTACGAGCAGTACTTC. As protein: CASSYRDTNYEQYF.

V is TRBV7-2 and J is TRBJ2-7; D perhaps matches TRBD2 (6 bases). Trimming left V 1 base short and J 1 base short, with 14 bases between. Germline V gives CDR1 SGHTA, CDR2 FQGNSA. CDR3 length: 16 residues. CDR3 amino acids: CASSLVGGGRSYEQYF. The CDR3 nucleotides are TGTGCCAGCAGCTTAGTGGGAGGAGGGCGGTCCTACGAGCAGTACTTC.

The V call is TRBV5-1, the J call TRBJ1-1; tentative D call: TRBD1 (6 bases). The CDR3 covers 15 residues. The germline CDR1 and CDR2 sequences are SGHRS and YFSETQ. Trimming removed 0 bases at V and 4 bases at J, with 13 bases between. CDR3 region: CASSLVGGLGTEAFF. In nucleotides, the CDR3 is TGCGCCAGCAGCTTGGTGGGGGGGCTAGGCACTGAAGCTTTCTTT.

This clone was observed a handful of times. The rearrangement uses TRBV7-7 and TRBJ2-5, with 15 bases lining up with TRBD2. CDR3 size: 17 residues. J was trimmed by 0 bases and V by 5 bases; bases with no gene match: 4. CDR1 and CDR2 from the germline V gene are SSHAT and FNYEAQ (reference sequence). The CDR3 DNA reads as TGTGCCAGCAGCCGGACTAGCGGGGGGGCTTACCAAGAGACCCAGTACTTC. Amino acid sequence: CASSRTSGGAYQETQYF.

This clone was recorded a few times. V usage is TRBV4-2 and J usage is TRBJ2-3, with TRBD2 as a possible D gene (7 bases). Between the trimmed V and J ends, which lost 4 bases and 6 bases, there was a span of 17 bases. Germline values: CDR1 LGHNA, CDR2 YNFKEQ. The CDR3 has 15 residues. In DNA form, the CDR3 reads TGTGCCAGCAGCCGAACTAGGGGGGGCGGGGATACGCAGTATTTT. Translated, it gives CASSRTRGGGDTQYF.

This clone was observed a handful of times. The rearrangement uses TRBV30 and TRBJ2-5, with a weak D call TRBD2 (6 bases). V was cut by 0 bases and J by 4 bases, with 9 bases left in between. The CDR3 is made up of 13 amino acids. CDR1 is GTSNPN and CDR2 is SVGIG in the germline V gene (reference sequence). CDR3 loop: CAWSVRLGETQYF. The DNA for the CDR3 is TGTGCCTGGAGTGTACGACTAGGAGAGACCCAGTACTTC.

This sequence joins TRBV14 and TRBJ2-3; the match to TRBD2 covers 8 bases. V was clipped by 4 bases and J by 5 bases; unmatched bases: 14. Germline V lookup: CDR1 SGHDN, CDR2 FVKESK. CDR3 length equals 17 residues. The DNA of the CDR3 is TGTGCCAGCAGCCTCCTAAGCAGCGGGGGCCGAGGAGATACGCAGTATTTT. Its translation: CASSLLSSGGRGDTQYF.

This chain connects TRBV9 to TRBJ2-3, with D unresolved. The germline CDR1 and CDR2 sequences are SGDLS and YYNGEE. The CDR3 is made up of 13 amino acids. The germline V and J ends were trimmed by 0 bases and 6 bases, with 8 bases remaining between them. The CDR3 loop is CASSVGFGDTQYF. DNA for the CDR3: TGTGCCAGCAGCGTAGGATTCGGGGATACGCAGTATTTT.

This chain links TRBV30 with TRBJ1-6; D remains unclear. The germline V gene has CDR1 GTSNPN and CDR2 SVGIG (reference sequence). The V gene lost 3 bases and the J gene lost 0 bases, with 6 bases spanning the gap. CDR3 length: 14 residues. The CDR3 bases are TGTGCCTGGAGGGAGAGCTCCTATAATTCACCCCTCCACTTT. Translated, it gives CAWRESSYNSPLHF.

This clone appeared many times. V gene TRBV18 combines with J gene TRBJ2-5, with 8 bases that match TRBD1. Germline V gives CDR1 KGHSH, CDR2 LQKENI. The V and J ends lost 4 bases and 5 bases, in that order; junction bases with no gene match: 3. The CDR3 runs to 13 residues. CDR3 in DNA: TGTGCCAGCTCACGGACAGGGTTGGAGACCCAGTACTTC. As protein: CASSRTGLETQYF.

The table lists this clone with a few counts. CDR3: CASTDRVSQREQYF. The DNA for the CDR3 is TGTGCCAGCACCGACAGAGTCTCTCAACGCGAGCAGTACTTC. The V gene is TRBV7-2, the J gene TRBJ2-7, with D tentatively TRBD1 (5 bases). V lost 7 bases, J lost 6 bases, and 19 bases lay in between. This CDR3 spans 14 amino acids. Germline V lookup: CDR1 SGHTA, CDR2 FQGNSA. Full variable domain (rest looked up from reference TRBV7-2 and TRBJ2-7): GAGVSQSPSNKVTEKGKDVELRCDPISGHTALYWYRQSLGQGLEFLIYFQGNSAPDKSGLPSDRFSAERTGGSVSTLTIQRTQQEDSAVYLCASTDRVSQREQYFGPGTRLTVT.

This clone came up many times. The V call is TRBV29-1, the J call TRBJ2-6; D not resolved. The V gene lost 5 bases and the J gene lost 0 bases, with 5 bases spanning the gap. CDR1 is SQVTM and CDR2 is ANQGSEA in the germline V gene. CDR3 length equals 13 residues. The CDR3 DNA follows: TGCAGCGTTTTCAACTCTGGGGCCAACGTCCTGACTTTC. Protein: CSVFNSGANVLTF.

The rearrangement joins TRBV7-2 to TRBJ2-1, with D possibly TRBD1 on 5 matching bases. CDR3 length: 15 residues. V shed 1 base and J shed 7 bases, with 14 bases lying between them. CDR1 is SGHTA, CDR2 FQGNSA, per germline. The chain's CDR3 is CASSLGTRVGNEQFF. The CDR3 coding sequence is TGTGCCAGCAGCTTAGGGACCAGGGTAGGGAATGAGCAGTTCTTC.

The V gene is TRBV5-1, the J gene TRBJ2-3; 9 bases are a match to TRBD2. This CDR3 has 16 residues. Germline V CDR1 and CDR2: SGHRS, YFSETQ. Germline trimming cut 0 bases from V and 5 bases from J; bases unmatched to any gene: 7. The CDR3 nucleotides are TGCGCCAGCAGCTTGGCCGGGCGGGGGGGTAAAGATACGCAGTATTTT. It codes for CASSLAGRGGKDTQYF.

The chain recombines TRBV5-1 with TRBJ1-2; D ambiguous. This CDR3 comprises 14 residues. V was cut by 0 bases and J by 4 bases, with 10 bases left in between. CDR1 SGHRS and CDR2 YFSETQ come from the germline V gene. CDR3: CASSLELLGYGYTF. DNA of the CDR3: TGCGCCAGCAGCTTGGAATTACTCGGCTATGGCTACACCTTC.

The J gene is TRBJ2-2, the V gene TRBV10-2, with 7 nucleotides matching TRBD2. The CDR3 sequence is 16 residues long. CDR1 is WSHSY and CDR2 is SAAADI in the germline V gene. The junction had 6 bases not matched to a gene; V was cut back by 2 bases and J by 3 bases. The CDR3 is CASSERTRTDTGELFF. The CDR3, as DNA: TGCGCCAGCAGTGAGCGGACTAGGACTGACACCGGGGAGCTGTTTTTT.

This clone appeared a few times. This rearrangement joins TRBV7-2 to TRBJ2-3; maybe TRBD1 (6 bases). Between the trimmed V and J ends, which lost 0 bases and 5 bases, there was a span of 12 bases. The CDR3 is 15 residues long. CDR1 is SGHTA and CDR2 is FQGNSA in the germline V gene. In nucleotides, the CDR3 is TGTGCCAGCAGCTTAGCGGGGGCTCGAATAGATACGCAGTATTTT. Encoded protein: CASSLAGARIDTQYF.

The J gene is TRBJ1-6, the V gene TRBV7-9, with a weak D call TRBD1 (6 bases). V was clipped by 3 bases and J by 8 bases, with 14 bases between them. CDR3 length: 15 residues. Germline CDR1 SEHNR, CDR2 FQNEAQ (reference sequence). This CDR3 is CASSFRGGVDSPLHF. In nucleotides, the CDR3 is TGTGCCAGCAGCTTTAGGGGGGGGGTGGATTCACCCCTCCACTTT.

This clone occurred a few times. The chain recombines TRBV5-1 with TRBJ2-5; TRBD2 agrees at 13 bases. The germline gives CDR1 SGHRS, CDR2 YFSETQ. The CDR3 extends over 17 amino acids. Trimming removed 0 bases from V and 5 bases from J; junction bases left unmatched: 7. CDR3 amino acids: CASSLGLAGGTAETQYF. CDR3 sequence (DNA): TGCGCCAGCAGCTTGGGACTAGCGGGGGGAACCGCCGAGACCCAGTACTTC.